The T cell receptor beta chain under discussion was sequenced for a study of blood T cell repertoires in COVID-19. On the study more broadly: COVID-19 samples from acute and convalescent phases originated in the United States, Italy and Spain.

Clones were sequenced by immunoSEQ multiplex PCR, and TCRdb holds only the in-frame ones, with some missing. The table has 200,000 to 250,000 clones, about 89% seen once. CDR3 length equals 15 residues. The germline gives CDR1 LNHDA, CDR2 SQIVND (reference sequence). After removal of 7 bases from V and 0 bases from J, the junction contained 3 bases not matched to a gene. V is TRBV19 and J is TRBJ2-6; 7 positions agree with TRBD2. This clonotype was obtained from a man between 60 and 75 years old who had recovered from COVID-19. Sequencing input: peripheral blood. CDR3 residues: CASTTGGSGANVLTF. Written as DNA, the CDR3 is TGTGCCAGTACCACGGGGGGCTCTGGGGCCAACGTCCTGACTTTC.